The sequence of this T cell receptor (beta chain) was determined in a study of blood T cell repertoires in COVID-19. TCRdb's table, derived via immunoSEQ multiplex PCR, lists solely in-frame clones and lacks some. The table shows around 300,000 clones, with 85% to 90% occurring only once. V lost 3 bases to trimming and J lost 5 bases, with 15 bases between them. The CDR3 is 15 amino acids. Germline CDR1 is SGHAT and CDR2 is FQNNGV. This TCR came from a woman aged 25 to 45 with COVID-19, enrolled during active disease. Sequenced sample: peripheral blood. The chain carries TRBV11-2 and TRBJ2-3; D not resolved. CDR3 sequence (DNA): TGTGCCAGCAGCTTCACACAACCTTCAGTAGATACGCAGTATTTT. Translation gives CASSFTQPSVDTQYF.